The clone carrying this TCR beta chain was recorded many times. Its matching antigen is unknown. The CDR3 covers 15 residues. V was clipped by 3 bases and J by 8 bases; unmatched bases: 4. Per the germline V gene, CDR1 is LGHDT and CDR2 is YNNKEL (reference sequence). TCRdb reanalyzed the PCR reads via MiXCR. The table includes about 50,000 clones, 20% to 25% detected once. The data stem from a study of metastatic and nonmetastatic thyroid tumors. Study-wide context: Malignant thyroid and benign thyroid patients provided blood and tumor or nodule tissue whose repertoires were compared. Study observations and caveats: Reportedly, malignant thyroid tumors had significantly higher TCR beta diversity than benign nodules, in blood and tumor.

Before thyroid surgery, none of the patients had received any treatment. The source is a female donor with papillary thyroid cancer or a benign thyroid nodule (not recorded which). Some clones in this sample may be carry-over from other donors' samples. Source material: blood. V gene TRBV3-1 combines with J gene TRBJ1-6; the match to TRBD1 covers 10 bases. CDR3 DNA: TGTGCCAGCAGCCAGTGGGACAGGGGATATTCACCCCTCCACTTT. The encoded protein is CASSQWDRGYSPLHF.